Following are 19 T cell receptor beta chains from one sample sequenced in a study of shared clonotypes between healthy human individuals. Assay used: immunoSEQ multiplex PCR; TCRdb lists only in-frame clones, some missing. Among a few million clones listed, approximately 95% were seen once. Sequencing used naive CD4+ T cells from PBMCs. Stated subset: CD45RA+ positively selected. These receptors all come from a young man in good health. Some clones in this sample may be carry-over from other donors' samples.

CDR3 coding DNA: TGTGCCTGGAAGTCTAAGAGCACAGATACGCAGTATTTT. Translated: CAWKSKSTDTQYF. The chain has TRBV30 and TRBJ2-3; D not resolved. The CDR3 extends over 13 amino acids. Germline values: CDR1 GTSNPN, CDR2 SVGIG (reference sequence). Trimming stripped 4 bases from V and 0 bases from J, with 8 bases between.

The chain employs TRBV7-9 and TRBJ2-5, with TRBD2 matching over 14 bases. Trimming cost V 3 bases and J 4 bases; bases outside gene matches: 4. The CDR3 is made up of 16 amino acids. CDR1 and CDR2 from the germline V gene are SEHNR and FQNEAQ (reference sequence). This CDR3 reads CASSFGTSGSRETQYF. Here the CDR3 DNA reads TGTGCCAGCAGCTTCGGGACTAGCGGGAGTCGAGAGACCCAGTACTTC.

The chain uses TRBV7-8 and TRBJ1-4; possibly TRBD1 for D (5 bases). This CDR3 is 18 amino acids long. The germline V gene encodes CDR1 SGHVS and CDR2 FQNEAQ. Trimming stripped 4 bases from V and 2 bases from J, with 20 bases between. The CDR3 here is CASSWGAGPIRTNEKLFF. As DNA, the CDR3 is TGTGCCAGCAGCTGGGGAGCAGGGCCCATCCGCACTAATGAAAAACTGTTTTTT.

A word on this clone: Different DNA sequences within this sample yield the same CDR3. V is TRBV5-1 and J is TRBJ2-5; 10 bases line up with TRBD1. CDR1 and CDR2 from the germline V gene are SGHRS and YFSETQ. The CDR3 extends over 13 amino acids. The ends lost 4 bases at V and 4 bases at J; junction bases unmatched: 1. The CDR3 spells CASSGQGGETQYF. CDR3 in DNA: TGCGCCAGCAGCGGACAGGGGGGAGAGACCCAGTACTTC.

This clone came up once. This chain joins TRBV4-1 and TRBJ2-5; no reliable D call. The CDR3 runs 15 residues. V lost 0 bases to trimming and J lost 5 bases, with 13 bases between them. Germline V gives CDR1 MGHRA, CDR2 YSYEKL. The CDR3 DNA sequence: TGCGCCAGCAGCCAAGATCCGCTAAGAGCGGAGACCCAGTACTTC. Translated: CASSQDPLRAETQYF.

This clone was found once. The chain employs TRBV7-3 and TRBJ2-3; perhaps TRBD1 as D (5 bases). The CDR3 sequence is 13 residues long. V gave up 2 bases and J gave up 5 bases, with 8 bases separating them. Germline CDR1 SGHTA, CDR2 FQGTGA. For the CDR3, the DNA is TGTGCCAGCAGCTTAGACAGAAGAGATACGCAGTATTTT. Translated, it gives CASSLDRRDTQYF.

The chain carries TRBV7-9 and TRBJ2-5, with TRBD2 matching over 7 bases. The CDR3 covers 19 residues. Germline loops: CDR1 SEHNR, CDR2 FQNEAQ (reference sequence). V was pared by 5 bases and J by 0 bases, with 18 bases of the junction left unmatched. Here the CDR3 reads CASSRSGTTPMRYQETQYF. Here the CDR3 DNA reads TGTGCCAGCAGCCGATCCGGGACTACCCCGATGAGGTACCAAGAGACCCAGTACTTC.

V and J are TRBV5-5 and TRBJ2-3; no firm D call. Germline V gene sequence: CDR1 SGHKS, CDR2 YYEKEE (reference sequence). This CDR3 has 12 amino acids. The V gene lost 1 base and the J gene lost 6 bases, with 6 bases spanning the gap. As DNA, the CDR3 is TGTGCCAGCAGCTTGATTGGGGATACGCAGTATTTT. Translation gives CASSLIGDTQYF.

V gene TRBV10-3 combines with J gene TRBJ2-1; the D gene is possibly TRBD1 (5 bases). V was clipped by 7 bases and J by 2 bases, with 18 bases between them. Germline CDR1 is ENHRY and CDR2 is SYGVKD. This CDR3 contains 16 residues. CDR3 residues: CAITQGETIAYNEQFF. CDR3 nucleotides: TGTGCCATCACCCAGGGCGAAACCATCGCCTACAATGAGCAGTTCTTC.

The V gene is TRBV28, the J gene TRBJ1-2; TRBD1 is a possible D gene (5 bases). The CDR3 runs 15 residues. Per germline, CDR1 MDHEN and CDR2 SYDVKM. With 2 bases removed from V and 0 bases from J, the gap between germline ends came to 10 bases. CDR3 residues: CASSLGGTSNYGYTF. The CDR3 DNA reads as TGTGCCAGCAGTTTAGGAGGGACGTCTAACTATGGCTACACCTTC.

J is TRBJ1-5 and V is TRBV19, with D tentatively TRBD1 (6 bases). Trimming left V 9 bases short and J 6 bases short, with 15 bases between. Germline-derived CDR1 and CDR2 are LNHDA and SQIVND (reference sequence). The CDR3 is made up of 13 amino acids. CDR3 bases: TGTGCCAGCCAAACAGGGTCGGGTCAGCCCCAGCATTTT. Translating it yields CASQTGSGQPQHF. Full variable domain (outside the CDR3, taken from reference TRBV19 and TRBJ1-5): DGGITQSPKYLFRKEGQNVTLSCEQNLNHDAMYWYRQDPGQGLRLIYYSQIVNDFQKGDIAEGYSVSREKKESFPLTVTSAQKNPTAFYLCASQTGSGQPQHFGDGTRLSIL.

The chain carries TRBV7-6 and TRBJ2-2; no definite D call. Between the trimmed V and J ends, which lost 4 bases and 7 bases, there was a span of 16 bases. Germline lookup yields CDR1 SGHVS and CDR2 FNYEAQ. The CDR3 sequence is 15 residues long. In DNA form, the CDR3 reads TGTGCCAGCAGCTCAGGACCCTCGCAGGTCGGGGAGCTGTTTTTT. Translated, it gives CASSSGPSQVGELFF.

Here the CDR3 reads CASTPGGGNSGANVLTF. Here the CDR3 DNA reads TGTGCCAGCACCCCCGGCGGGGGAAACTCTGGGGCCAACGTCCTGACTTTC. The rearrangement joins TRBV28 to TRBJ2-6; 7 positions agree with TRBD2. This CDR3 contains 17 residues. Per germline, CDR1 MDHEN and CDR2 SYDVKM. J was trimmed by 0 bases and V by 7 bases; bases with no gene match: 9.

The rearrangement links TRBV30 to TRBJ2-2; no definite D call. Looked up from germline, CDR1 is GTSNPN and CDR2 is SVGIG (reference sequence). The CDR3 spans 15 residues. V was pared by 0 bases and J by 1 base, with 9 bases between. In DNA, the CDR3 is TGTGCCTGGAGTGTACGGACCTTGAACACCGGGGAGCTGTTTTTT. The encoded protein is CAWSVRTLNTGELFF.

The rearrangement links TRBV14 to TRBJ2-7; the match to TRBD2 covers 7 bases. Germline lookup yields CDR1 SGHDN and CDR2 FVKESK. The CDR3 totals 15 residues. After removal of 1 base from V and 5 bases from J, the junction contained 8 bases not matched to a gene. CDR3: CASSQVWGGRNEQYF. CDR3 nucleotides: TGTGCCAGCAGCCAAGTATGGGGAGGGCGGAACGAGCAGTACTTC.

The J gene is TRBJ2-3, the V gene TRBV28, with 7 bases lining up with TRBD2. Trimming cost V 4 bases and J 4 bases; bases outside gene matches: 14. CDR1 MDHEN and CDR2 SYDVKM come from the germline V gene. The CDR3 contains 17 residues. The CDR3 spells CASSSRADFGGADTQYF. The CDR3 DNA sequence: TGTGCCAGCAGTTCCAGAGCGGACTTTGGGGGGGCAGATACGCAGTATTTT.

A few counts support this clone. The J gene is TRBJ2-2, the V gene TRBV6-5; 8 bases match TRBD2. Germline CDR1 reads MNHEY; CDR2 reads SVGAGI. The CDR3 runs 15 residues. Trimming cost V 2 bases and J 5 bases; bases outside gene matches: 4. This CDR3 reads CASSYRGLVTGELFF. DNA of the CDR3: TGTGCCAGCAGTTACCGGGGACTAGTGACCGGGGAGCTGTTTTTT.

The chain links TRBV5-1 to TRBJ2-7; tentatively, D is TRBD2 (5 bases). This CDR3 comprises 17 residues. Trimming left V 2 bases short and J 1 base short, with 19 bases between. The germline CDR1 and CDR2 sequences are SGHRS and YFSETQ. Here the CDR3 reads CASSFPLSGLASYEQYF. The CDR3 region has the DNA TGCGCCAGCAGCTTTCCACTCTCAGGACTTGCTTCCTACGAGCAGTACTTC.

CDR3 DNA sequence: TGTGCCAGCAGCCCTGGAAACATTCAGTACTTC. Amino acids: CASSPGNIQYF. The V gene is TRBV14, the J gene TRBJ2-4; the D is unclear. There are 11 residues in the CDR3. The germline V gene has CDR1 SGHDN and CDR2 FVKESK. Trimming took 4 bases from V and 6 from J, leaving 4 bases between them.